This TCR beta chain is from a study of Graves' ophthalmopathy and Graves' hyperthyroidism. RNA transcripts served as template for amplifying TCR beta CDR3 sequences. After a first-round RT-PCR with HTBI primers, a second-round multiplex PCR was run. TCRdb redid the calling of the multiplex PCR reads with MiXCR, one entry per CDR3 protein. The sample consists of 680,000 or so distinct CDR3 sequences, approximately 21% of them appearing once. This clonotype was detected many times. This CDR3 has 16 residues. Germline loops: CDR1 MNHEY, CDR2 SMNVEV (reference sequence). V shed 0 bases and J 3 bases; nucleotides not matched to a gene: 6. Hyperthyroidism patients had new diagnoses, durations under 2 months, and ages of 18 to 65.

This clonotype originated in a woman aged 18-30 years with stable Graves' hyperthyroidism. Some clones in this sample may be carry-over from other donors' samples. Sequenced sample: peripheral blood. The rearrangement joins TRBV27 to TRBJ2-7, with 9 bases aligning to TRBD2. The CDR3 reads CASSLSGLAANYEQYF. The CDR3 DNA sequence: TGTGCCAGCAGTTTATCGGGACTAGCCGCAAACTACGAGCAGTACTTC.